This TCR beta chain was sequenced in a study of blood T cell repertoires in COVID-19. Whole-study context: In each case, the material was cDNA or gDNA derived from T cells, B-cell-depleted T cells, or PBMCs.

Only in-frame clones appear in the TCRdb table, and some are missing; sequencing was by immunoSEQ multiplex PCR. The data show fewer than 250,000 clones, about 86% seen once. This clone was seen only a few times. With 2 bases clipped from V and 7 bases from J, the junction kept 5 bases outside the gene matches. CDR1 and CDR2 (germline): KGHSH, LQKENI. The CDR3 is 14 residues long. The chain combines TRBV18 with TRBJ2-1; 7 bases are shared with TRBD1. Sequenced sample: peripheral blood. The sequence was obtained from a woman between 50 and 59 years old with acute or convalescent COVID-19. The CDR3 spells CASSPSTGENEQFF. The CDR3 DNA reads TGTGCCAGCTCACCAAGCACAGGGGAGAATGAGCAGTTCTTC.